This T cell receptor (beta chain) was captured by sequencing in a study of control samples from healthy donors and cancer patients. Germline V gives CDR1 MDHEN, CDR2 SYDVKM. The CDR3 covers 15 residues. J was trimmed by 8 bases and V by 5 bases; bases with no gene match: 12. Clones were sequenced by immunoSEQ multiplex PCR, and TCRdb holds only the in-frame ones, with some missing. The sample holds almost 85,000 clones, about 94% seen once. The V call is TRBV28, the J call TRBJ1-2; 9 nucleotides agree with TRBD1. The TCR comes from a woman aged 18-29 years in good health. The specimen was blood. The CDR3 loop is CASSTPGQGKGGYTF. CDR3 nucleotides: TGTGCCAGCAGTACGCCGGGACAGGGAAAGGGGGGCTACACCTTC.